This T cell receptor beta chain was observed in a study of blood T cell repertoires in COVID-19. Study-wide context: Samples of COVID-19 (acute and convalescent) were obtained from the United States, Italy and Spain. Nucleic acid was either cDNA or gDNA, and it came from T cells, B-cell-depleted T cells, or PBMCs.

Authors' analysis steps: For nucleated cells, counts were estimated from reference gene primer amplification. TCRdb keeps only in-frame clones here, not all; method: immunoSEQ multiplex PCR. V, J and clone size derive from that table, while D and trimming were established from the DNA sequence. The sample lists about 170,000 clones, more than 65% occurring once. The CDR3 runs 15 residues. CDR1 is KGHSH, CDR2 LQKENI, per germline. The V segment lost 0 bases and the J segment 5 bases; nucleotides outside the gene matches: 6. Sequencing was carried out using peripheral blood. The V call is TRBV18, the J call TRBJ2-7; TRBD1 agrees at 8 bases. The TCR was taken from a man between 65 and 79 years old with active or convalescent COVID-19. In DNA form, the CDR3 reads TGTGCCAGCTCACCACCGGACAGGGTAGGGGACGAGCAGTACTTC. Protein product: CASSPPDRVGDEQYF.